What follows are 2 T cell receptor beta chains derived from one specimen sequenced in a study. TCRdb redid the calling of the 5' RACE reads with MiXCR, one entry per CDR3 protein. The repertoire holds under 45,000 distinct CDR3 sequences, with about 20% as singletons. Tregs were sorted as CD4+CD25+CD127-/low cells. The sample was Tregs sorted from blood. These receptors all stem from a female donor with breast cancer.

This sequence joins TRBV20-1 and TRBJ1-4; TRBD1 agrees at 7 bases. The CDR3 consists of 14 residues. The V and J ends lost 0 bases and 7 bases, in that order; junction bases with no gene match: 5. Germline V gives CDR1 DFQATT, CDR2 SNEGSKA (reference sequence). CDR3 residues: CSARDNRGGEKLFF. CDR3 DNA: TGCAGTGCTAGAGACAACAGGGGTGGTGAAAAACTGTTTTTT.

This clonotype appeared once. In DNA form, the CDR3 reads TGCAGCGTTGCGGGCAGGTCCTACGAGCAGTACTTC. Its translation: CSVAGRSYEQYF. V is TRBV29-1 and J is TRBJ2-7, with D hard to call. This CDR3 has 12 amino acids. The V end was cut by 4 bases, the J end by 1 base, with 8 bases between. Per germline, CDR1 SQVTM and CDR2 ANQGSEA.